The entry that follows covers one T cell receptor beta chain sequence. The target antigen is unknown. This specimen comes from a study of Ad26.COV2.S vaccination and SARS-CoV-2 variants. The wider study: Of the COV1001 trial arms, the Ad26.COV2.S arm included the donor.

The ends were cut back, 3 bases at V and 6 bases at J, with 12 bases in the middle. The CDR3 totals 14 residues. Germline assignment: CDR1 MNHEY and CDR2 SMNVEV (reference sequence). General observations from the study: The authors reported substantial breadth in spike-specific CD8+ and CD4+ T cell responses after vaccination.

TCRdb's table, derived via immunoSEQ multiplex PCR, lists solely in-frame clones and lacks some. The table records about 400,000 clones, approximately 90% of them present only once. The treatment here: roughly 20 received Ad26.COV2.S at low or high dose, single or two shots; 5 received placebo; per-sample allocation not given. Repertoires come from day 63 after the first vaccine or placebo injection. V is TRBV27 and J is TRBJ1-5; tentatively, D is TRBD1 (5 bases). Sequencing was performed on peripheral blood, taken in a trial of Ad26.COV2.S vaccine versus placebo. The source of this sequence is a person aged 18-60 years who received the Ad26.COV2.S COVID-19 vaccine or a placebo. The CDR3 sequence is CASSFSGPSQPQHF. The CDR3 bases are TGTGCCAGCAGTTTCTCAGGGCCTAGTCAGCCCCAGCATTTT.